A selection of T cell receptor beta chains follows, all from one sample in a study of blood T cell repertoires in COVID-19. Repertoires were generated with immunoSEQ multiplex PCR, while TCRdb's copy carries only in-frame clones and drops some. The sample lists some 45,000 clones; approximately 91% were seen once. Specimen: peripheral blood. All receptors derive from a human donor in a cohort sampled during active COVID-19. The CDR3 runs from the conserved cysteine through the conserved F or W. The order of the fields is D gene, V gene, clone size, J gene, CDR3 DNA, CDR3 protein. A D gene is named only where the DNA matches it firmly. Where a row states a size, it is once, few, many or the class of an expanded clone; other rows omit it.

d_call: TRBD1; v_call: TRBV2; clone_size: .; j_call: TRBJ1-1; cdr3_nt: TGTGCCAGCAGCGGATTCCCGGGACAGGGCGGCACTGAAGCTTTCTTT; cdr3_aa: CASSGFPGQGGTEAFF
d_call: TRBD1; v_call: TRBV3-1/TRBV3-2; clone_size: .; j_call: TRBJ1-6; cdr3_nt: TGTGCCAGCAGTCAGGGCCAGGGGGGCGCACCCCTCCACTTT; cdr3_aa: CASSQGQGGAPLHF
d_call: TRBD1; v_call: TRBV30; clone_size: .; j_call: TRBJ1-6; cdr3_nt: TGTGCCTGGAGTTTGAGAACAGGGGGCGCTCCCCTCCACTTT; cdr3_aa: CAWSLRTGGAPLHF
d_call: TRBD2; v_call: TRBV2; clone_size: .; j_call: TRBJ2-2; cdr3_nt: TGTGCCAGCAGTGAGACGGGGGGGCACACCGGGGAGCTGTTTTTT; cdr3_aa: CASSETGGHTGELFF
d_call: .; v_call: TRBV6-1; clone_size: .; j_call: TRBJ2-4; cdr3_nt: TGTGCCAGCAGTGAAGAGCCTAGGTCATACATTCAGTACTTC; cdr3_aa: CASSEEPRSYIQYF
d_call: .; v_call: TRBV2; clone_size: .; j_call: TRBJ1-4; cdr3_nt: TGTGCCAGCAGCACCCAGGGCCCTAATGAAAAACTGTTTTTT; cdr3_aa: CASSTQGPNEKLFF
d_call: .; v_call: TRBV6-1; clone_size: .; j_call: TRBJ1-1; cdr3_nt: TGTGCCAGCAGTGAAGGACGGGGAAACACTGAAGCTTTCTTT; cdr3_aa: CASSEGRGNTEAFF
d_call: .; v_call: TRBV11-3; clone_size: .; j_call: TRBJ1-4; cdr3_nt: TGTGCCAGCAGCTCTGCGGATGCAACTAATGAAAAACTGTTTTTT; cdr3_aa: CASSSADATNEKLFF
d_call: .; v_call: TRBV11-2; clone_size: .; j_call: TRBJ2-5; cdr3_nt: TGTGCCAGCAGAAACAGGGCTTGGGAGACCCAGTACTTC; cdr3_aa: CASRNRAWETQYF
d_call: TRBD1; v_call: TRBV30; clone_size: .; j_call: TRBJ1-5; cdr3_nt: TGTGCCTGGACAGGGGGCCGTGGCAATCAGCCCCAGCATTTT; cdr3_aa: CAWTGGRGNQPQHF
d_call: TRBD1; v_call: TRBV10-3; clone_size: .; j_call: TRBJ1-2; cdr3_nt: TGTGCCATCAGTGACGGGACAGGGGAAGACTATGGCTACACCTTC; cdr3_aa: CAISDGTGEDYGYTF
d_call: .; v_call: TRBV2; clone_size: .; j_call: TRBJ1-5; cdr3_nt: TGTGCCAGCAGTGAATATCAGAATCATCAGCCCCAGCATTTT; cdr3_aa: CASSEYQNHQPQHF
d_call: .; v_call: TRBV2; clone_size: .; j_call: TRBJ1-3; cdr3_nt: TGTGCCAGCAGTGATACAGCGGGGGGAAACACCATATATTTT; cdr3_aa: CASSDTAGGNTIYF
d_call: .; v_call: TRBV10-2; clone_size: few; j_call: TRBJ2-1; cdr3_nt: TGCGCCAGCAGTGGGGACACAGCCTACAATGAGCAGTTCTTC; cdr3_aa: CASSGDTAYNEQFF
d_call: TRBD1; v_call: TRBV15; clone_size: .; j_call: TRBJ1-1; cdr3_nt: TGTGCCACCAGCAGATTGGGACAGGACACTGAAGCTTTCTTT; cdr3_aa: CATSRLGQDTEAFF
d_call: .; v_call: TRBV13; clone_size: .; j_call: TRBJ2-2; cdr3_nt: TGTGCCAGCAGCTCCCACGGACTCGCGAACACCGGGGAGCTGTTTTTT; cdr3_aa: CASSSHGLANTGELFF
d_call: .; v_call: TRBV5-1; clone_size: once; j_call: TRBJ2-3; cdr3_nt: TGCGCCAGCAGCCCCGGGACTGGCACAGATACGCAGTATTTT; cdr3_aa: CASSPGTGTDTQYF
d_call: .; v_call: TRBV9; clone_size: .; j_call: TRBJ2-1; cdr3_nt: TGTGCCAGCAGCGGTCTGGGAGAGTACAATGAGCAGTTCTTC; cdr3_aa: CASSGLGEYNEQFF
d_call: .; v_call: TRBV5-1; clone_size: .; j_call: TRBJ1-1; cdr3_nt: TGCGCCAGCAGCTTGGAAGGCGGGGGCAGGACTGAAGCTTTCTTT; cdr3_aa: CASSLEGGGRTEAFF
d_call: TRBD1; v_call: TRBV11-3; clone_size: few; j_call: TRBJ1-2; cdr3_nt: TGTGCCAGCAGCTTTATACGACAGGGGGCTGACTATGGCTACACCTTC; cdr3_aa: CASSFIRQGADYGYTF
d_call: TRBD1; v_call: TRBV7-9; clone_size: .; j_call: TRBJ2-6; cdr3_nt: TGTGCCAGCAGCTTATGGACAGGTCAGCTGTCTGGGGCCAACGTCCTGACTTTC; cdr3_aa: CASSLWTGQLSGANVLTF
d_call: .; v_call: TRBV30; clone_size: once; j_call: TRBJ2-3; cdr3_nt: TGTGCCTGGGAATCCCTCACAGATACGCAGTATTTT; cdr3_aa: CAWESLTDTQYF
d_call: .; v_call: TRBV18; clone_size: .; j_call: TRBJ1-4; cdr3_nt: TGTGCCAGCTCACCAACCGCAGGGTCGAGGGAAAAACTGTTTTTT; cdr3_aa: CASSPTAGSREKLFF
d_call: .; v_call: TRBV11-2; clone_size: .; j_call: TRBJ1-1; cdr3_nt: TGTGCCAGCAGCTCAAATGGTCTAGACACTGAAGCTTTCTTT; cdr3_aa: CASSSNGLDTEAFF
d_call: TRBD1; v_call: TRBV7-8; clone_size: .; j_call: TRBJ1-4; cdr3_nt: TGTGCCAGCAGTTCCGGACAGGGCCCTAATGAAAAACTGTTTTTT; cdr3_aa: CASSSGQGPNEKLFF
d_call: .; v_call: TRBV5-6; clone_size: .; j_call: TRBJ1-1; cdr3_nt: TGTGCCAGCAGCTTGAGCCAGGGTCTAGCTTTCTTT; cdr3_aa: CASSLSQGLAFF
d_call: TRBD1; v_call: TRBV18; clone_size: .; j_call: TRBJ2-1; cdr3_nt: TGTGCCAGCTCACCAAAGGGGACAGGGGGGTACAATGAGCAGTTCTTC; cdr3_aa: CASSPKGTGGYNEQFF
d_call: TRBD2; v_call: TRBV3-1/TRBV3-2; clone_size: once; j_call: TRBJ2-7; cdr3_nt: TGTGCCAGCAGCCAAGGACGGGGGGGAACCTACGAGCAGTACTTC; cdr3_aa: CASSQGRGGTYEQYF
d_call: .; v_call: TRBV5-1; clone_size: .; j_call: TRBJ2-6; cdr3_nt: TGCGCCAGCAGCTTGGCAGTGAGTACAGATTTGTCTGGGGCCAACGTCCTGACTTTC; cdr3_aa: CASSLAVSTDLSGANVLTF
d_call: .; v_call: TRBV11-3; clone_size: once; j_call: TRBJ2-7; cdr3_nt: TGTGCCAGCAGCTTAAGCTCTACAGGGACCTACGAGCAGTACTTC; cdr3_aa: CASSLSSTGTYEQYF
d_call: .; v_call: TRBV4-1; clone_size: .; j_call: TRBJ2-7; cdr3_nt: TGCGCCAGCAGCCAAGTAGGCTCGGAGGCTAGGCACTTC; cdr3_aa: CASSQVGSEARHF
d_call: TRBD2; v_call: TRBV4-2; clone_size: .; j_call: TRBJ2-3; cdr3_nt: TGTGCCAGCAGCCAAGGGGATTCGGGGAGGGGTACGCAGTATTTT; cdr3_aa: CASSQGDSGRGTQYF